This passage covers 16 T cell receptor beta chains from one sample sequenced in a study of cytomegalovirus exposure and HLA in healthy donors. 13 Jbeta primers and 60 Vbeta primers were used for the PCR. Data came from immunoSEQ multiplex PCR; TCRdb stores just in-frame clones and leaves some out. Among 140,000 to 150,000 clones listed, almost 85% were seen once. Sequencing used PBMCs. The receptors shown here come from a woman aged 60 to 75 in good health and CMV-seropositive.

This chain joins TRBV28 and TRBJ2-7; TRBD2 agrees at 15 bases. Germline CDR1 reads MDHEN; CDR2 reads SYDVKM. J lost 2 bases, V lost 8 bases, and 10 bases had no gene match. The CDR3 is made up of 17 amino acids. CDR3 residues: CASAPGLAGGPAYEQYF. As DNA, the CDR3 is TGTGCCAGCGCGCCGGGACTAGCGGGAGGTCCCGCCTACGAGCAGTACTTC.

V and J are TRBV6-6 and TRBJ1-5; D remains ambiguous. The germline V and J ends were trimmed by 6 bases and 0 bases, with 6 bases remaining between them. CDR1 is MNHNY and CDR2 is SVGAGI in the germline V gene (reference sequence). This CDR3 spans 13 amino acids. CDR3 nucleotides: TGTGCCAGCAGCCCCGTTAGCAATCAGCCCCAGCATTTT. Amino acids: CASSPVSNQPQHF.

This clone was seen more than once but under ten times. The chain is built from TRBV28 and TRBJ2-5; possibly TRBD2 for D (6 bases). This CDR3 contains 16 residues. Looked up from germline, CDR1 is MDHEN and CDR2 is SYDVKM. Trimming shortened V by 10 bases and J by 4 bases, and 25 bases separated the two germline ends. The CDR3 DNA reads TGTGCCACCCAACCCCCCCTTGGAGGGGACGGAGAGACCCAGTACTTC. The encoded protein is CATQPPLGGDGETQYF.

This chain connects TRBV6-4 to TRBJ1-5; TRBD1 might be the D (6 bases). Trimming left V 6 bases short and J 7 bases short, with 13 bases between. From germline, CDR1 is MRHNA and CDR2 SNTAGT. This CDR3 has 13 amino acids. CDR3 sequence reads: CASRNRDTQPQHF. In DNA, the CDR3 is TGTGCCAGCAGGAACCGGGACACCCAGCCCCAGCATTTT.

This chain connects TRBV5-8 to TRBJ2-7; 9 bases fit TRBD1. This CDR3 comprises 15 residues. Losses at the gene ends were 4 bases for V and 2 bases for J; bases not matched to a gene: 7. The germline gives CDR1 SGHTS, CDR2 YDEGEE. CDR3 protein: CASSKGQGPTYEQYF. The CDR3 DNA reads TGTGCCAGCAGCAAAGGACAGGGGCCGACCTACGAGCAGTACTTC.

The J gene is TRBJ2-5, the V gene TRBV5-6; 8 bases map to TRBD2. This CDR3 comprises 15 residues. Germline CDR1 reads SGHDT; CDR2 reads YYEEEE. The V and J ends lost 0 bases and 4 bases, in that order; junction bases with no gene match: 5. The CDR3 DNA reads as TGTGCCAGCAGCTTGGAGCGGGAGATGAGAGAGACCCAGTACTTC. Amino acids: CASSLEREMRETQYF.

The chain joins TRBV7-8 to TRBJ2-5, with TRBD2 identical over 12 bases. The CDR3 has 17 amino acids. The germline gives CDR1 SGHVS, CDR2 FQNEAQ. J was trimmed by 3 bases and V by 2 bases; bases with no gene match: 7. The CDR3 sequence is CASSLPRTSGDKETQYF. The CDR3, as DNA: TGTGCCAGCAGCTTACCGCGGACTAGCGGGGATAAAGAGACCCAGTACTTC.

This clone was seen more than once but under ten times. This chain joins TRBV5-1 and TRBJ2-5, with 7 nucleotides matching TRBD2. CDR3 length equals 17 residues. V lost 0 bases, J lost 5 bases, and 13 bases stayed unmatched. Germline loops: CDR1 SGHRS, CDR2 YFSETQ. The CDR3 coding sequence is TGCGCCAGCAGCTTGGTTGGTCTGGGAGGGCGGAGGGAGACCCAGTACTTC. It is translated as CASSLVGLGGRRETQYF.

The gene calls are TRBV2 and TRBJ2-2, with TRBD1 identical over 10 bases. This CDR3 contains 14 residues. V shed 7 bases and J 8 bases; nucleotides not matched to a gene: 7. From germline, CDR1 is SNHLY and CDR2 FYNNEI. Written as DNA, the CDR3 is TGTGCCAGCAATATAGGGACAGGGGAGGGGGAGCTGTTTTTT. Translation: CASNIGTGEGELFF. The variable domain in full, completed from reference TRBV2 and TRBJ2-2, reads EPEVTQTPSHQVTQMGQEVILRCVPISNHLYFYWYRQILGQKVEFLVSFYNNEISEKSEIFDDQFSVERPDGSNFTLKIRSTKLEDSAMYFCASNIGTGEGELFFGEGSRLTVL.

The chain has TRBV29-1 and TRBJ2-2; D is unresolved. CDR1 SQVTM and CDR2 ANQGSEA come from the germline V gene. This CDR3 has 11 residues. V lost 7 bases, J lost 7 bases, and 10 bases lay in between. Written as DNA, the CDR3 is TGCAGCGCAACCGAGAACGGGGAGCTGTTTTTT. It specifies CSATENGELFF.

This chain joins TRBV5-4 and TRBJ2-5; D gene uncertain. With 4 bases removed from V and 1 base from J, the gap between germline ends came to 11 bases. The CDR3 sequence is 14 residues long. The V gene's germline CDR1 is SGHNT and CDR2 YYREEE (reference sequence). CDR3 DNA: TGTGCCAGCAGCCCCTATGGTTTCCAAGAGACCCAGTACTTC. Its protein is CASSPYGFQETQYF.

The chain uses TRBV5-4 and TRBJ2-1; D not resolved. The V end lost 7 bases, the J end lost 5 bases, and 13 bases lay between the germline ends. This CDR3 has 13 residues. The V gene's germline CDR1 is SGHNT and CDR2 YYREEE (reference sequence). Here the CDR3 DNA reads TGTGCCAGCTTCGACGATCGGGACAATGAGCAGTTCTTC. Amino acid sequence: CASFDDRDNEQFF.

The V call is TRBV18, the J call TRBJ2-3; D gene unclear. The CDR3 runs to 13 residues. Per the germline V gene, CDR1 is KGHSH and CDR2 is LQKENI. The V end was cut by 3 bases, the J end by 6 bases, with 10 bases between. The CDR3 sequence is CASSPPPGDTQYF. The CDR3 region has the DNA TGTGCCAGCTCACCCCCTCCCGGGGATACGCAGTATTTT.

The J gene is TRBJ1-2, the V gene TRBV4-2; 9 bases are a match to TRBD1. The CDR3 sequence is 15 residues long. The germline CDR1 and CDR2 sequences are LGHNA and YNFKEQ. Losses at the gene ends were 2 bases for V and 8 bases for J; bases not matched to a gene: 9. In DNA, the CDR3 is TGTGCCAGCAGCCAAATTCCGGGACAGGGCGGGGGCTACACCTTC. It specifies CASSQIPGQGGGYTF.

The chain links TRBV9 to TRBJ2-5; 9 bases fit TRBD1. Germline V gives CDR1 SGDLS, CDR2 YYNGEE. The CDR3 is 15 amino acids. After removal of 1 base from V and 4 bases from J, the junction contained 5 bases not matched to a gene. DNA of the CDR3: TGTGCCAGCAGCGTAAGACAGGGGGAGCGAGAGACCCAGTACTTC. It encodes CASSVRQGERETQYF. Full variable domain (rest looked up from reference TRBV9 and TRBJ2-5): DSGVTQTPKHLITATGQRVTLRCSPRSGDLSVYWYQQSLDQGLQFLIQYYNGEERAKGNILERFSAQQFPDLHSELNLSSLELGDSALYFCASSVRQGERETQYFGPGTRLLVL.

This sequence joins TRBV19 and TRBJ2-1; D might be TRBD1 (6 bases). Trimming took off 8 bases at V and 10 bases at J, with 18 bases between the two ends. Per the germline V gene, CDR1 is LNHDA and CDR2 is SQIVND (reference sequence). The CDR3 is made up of 13 amino acids. For the CDR3, the DNA is TGTGCCAGTTCAACAGATGGTCAGGGGGAGCAGTTCTTC. Protein sequence: CASSTDGQGEQFF.